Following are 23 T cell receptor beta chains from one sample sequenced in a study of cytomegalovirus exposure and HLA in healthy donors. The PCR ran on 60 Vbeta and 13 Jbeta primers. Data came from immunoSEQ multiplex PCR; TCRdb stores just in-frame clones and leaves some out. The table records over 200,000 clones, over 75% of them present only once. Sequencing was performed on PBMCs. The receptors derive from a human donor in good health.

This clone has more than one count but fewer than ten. The DNA for the CDR3 is TGTGCCAGCAGTGTGCGGGGTGGAAACACCATATATTTT. Amino acid sequence: CASSVRGGNTIYF. The chain recombines TRBV6-5 with TRBJ1-3; D unclear. The CDR3 spans 13 residues. CDR1 and CDR2 (germline): MNHEY, SVGAGI. Trimming stripped 5 bases from V and 3 bases from J, with 8 bases between.

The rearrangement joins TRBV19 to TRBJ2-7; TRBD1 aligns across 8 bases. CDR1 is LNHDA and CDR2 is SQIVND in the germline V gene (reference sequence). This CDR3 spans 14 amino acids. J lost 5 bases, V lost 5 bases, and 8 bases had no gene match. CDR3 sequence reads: CASSGQGWGDEQYF. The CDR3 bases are TGTGCCAGTAGTGGACAGGGCTGGGGCGACGAGCAGTACTTC.

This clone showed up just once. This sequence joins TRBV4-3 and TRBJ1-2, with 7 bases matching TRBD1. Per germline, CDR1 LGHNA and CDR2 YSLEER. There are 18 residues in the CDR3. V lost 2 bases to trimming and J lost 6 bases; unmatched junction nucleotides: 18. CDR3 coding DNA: TGCGCCAGCAGCCAACTTCGGACAGGCGATCTATCTCGCGATGGCTACACCTTC. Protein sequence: CASSQLRTGDLSRDGYTF.

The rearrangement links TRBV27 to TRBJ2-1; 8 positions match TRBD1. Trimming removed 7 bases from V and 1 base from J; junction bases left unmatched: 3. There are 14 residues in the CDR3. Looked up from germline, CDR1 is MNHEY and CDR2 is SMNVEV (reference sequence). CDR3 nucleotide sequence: TGTGCCAGCAAAAGGACAGGGTCCTACAATGAGCAGTTCTTC. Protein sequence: CASKRTGSYNEQFF.

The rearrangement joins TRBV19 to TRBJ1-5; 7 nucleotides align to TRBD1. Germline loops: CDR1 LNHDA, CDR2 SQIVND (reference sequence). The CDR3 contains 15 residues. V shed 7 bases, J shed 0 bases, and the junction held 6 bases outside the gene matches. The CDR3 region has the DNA TGTGCCAGTATGGACAGGACCCCTAGCAATCAGCCCCAGCATTTT. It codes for CASMDRTPSNQPQHF. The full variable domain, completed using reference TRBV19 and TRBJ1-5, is DGGITQSPKYLFRKEGQNVTLSCEQNLNHDAMYWYRQDPGQGLRLIYYSQIVNDFQKGDIAEGYSVSREKKESFPLTVTSAQKNPTAFYLCASMDRTPSNQPQHFGDGTRLSIL.

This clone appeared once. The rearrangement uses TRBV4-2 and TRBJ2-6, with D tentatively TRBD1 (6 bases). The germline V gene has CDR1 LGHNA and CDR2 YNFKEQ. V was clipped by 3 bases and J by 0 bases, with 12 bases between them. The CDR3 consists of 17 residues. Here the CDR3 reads CASSHGQLSSGANVLTF. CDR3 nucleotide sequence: TGTGCCAGCAGCCACGGACAGCTCAGCTCTGGGGCCAACGTCCTGACTTTC.

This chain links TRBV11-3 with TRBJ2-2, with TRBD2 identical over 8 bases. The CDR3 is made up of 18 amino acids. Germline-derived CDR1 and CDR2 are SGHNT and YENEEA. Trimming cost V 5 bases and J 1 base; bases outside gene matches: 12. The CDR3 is CASSPGASGRLNTGELFF. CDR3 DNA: TGTGCCAGCAGCCCCGGGGCTAGCGGGCGTCTGAACACCGGGGAGCTGTTTTTT.

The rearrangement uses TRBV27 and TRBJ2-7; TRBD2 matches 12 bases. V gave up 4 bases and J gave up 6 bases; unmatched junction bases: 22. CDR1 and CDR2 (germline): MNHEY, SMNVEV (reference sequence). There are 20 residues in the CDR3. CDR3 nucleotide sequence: TGTGCCAGCAGTTCTCTCTCAGGAGAGACTAGCGGGAGCTCGAGGTCCGAGCAGTACTTC. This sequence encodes CASSSLSGETSGSSRSEQYF.

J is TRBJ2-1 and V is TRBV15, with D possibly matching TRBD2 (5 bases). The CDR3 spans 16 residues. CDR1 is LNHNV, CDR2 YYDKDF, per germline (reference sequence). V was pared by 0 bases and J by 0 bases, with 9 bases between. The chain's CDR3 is CATSRDRDGSYNEQFF. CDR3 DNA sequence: TGTGCCACCAGCAGAGACCGGGATGGCTCCTACAATGAGCAGTTCTTC.

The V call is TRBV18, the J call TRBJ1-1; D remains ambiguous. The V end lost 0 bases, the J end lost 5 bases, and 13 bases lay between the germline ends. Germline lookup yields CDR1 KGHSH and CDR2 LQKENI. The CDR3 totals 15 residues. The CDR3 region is CASSPPLGSLTEAFF. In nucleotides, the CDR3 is TGTGCCAGCTCACCACCCCTGGGGAGTTTGACTGAAGCTTTCTTT.

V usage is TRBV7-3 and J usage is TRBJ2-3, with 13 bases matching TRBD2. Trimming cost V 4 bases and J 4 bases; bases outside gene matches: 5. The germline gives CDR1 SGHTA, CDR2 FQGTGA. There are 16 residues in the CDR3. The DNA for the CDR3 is TGTGCCAGCAGCTCCGGACTAGCGGGAGTTTCAGATACGCAGTATTTT. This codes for CASSSGLAGVSDTQYF.

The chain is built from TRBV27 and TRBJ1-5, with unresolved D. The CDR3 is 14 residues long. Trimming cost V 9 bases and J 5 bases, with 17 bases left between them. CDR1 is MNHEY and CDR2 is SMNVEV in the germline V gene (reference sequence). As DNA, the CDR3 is TGTGCCAGTCATTCCGTGGGAGTGGATCAGCCCCAGCATTTT. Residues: CASHSVGVDQPQHF.

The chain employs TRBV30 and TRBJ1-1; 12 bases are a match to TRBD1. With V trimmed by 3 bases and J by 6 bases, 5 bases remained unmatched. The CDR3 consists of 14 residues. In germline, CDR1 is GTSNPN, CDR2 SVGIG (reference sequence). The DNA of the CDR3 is TGTGCCTGGAGGCGGGACAGGGGGCTCGCTGAAGCTTTCTTT. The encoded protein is CAWRRDRGLAEAFF.

The CDR3 is CSAGFSGARFF. CDR3 coding DNA: TGCAGTGCCGGGTTTAGCGGCGCGAGATTCTTC. The chain employs TRBV20-1 and TRBJ2-1; perhaps TRBD2 as D (6 bases). This CDR3 has 11 amino acids. The germline V and J ends were trimmed by 6 bases and 16 bases, with 19 bases remaining between them. From germline, CDR1 is DFQATT and CDR2 SNEGSKA (reference sequence).

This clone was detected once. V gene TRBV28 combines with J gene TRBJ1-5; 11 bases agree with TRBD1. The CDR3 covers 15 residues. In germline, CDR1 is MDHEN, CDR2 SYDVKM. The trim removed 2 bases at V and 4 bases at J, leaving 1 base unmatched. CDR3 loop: CASSLGDRGNQPQHF. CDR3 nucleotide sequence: TGTGCCAGCAGTTTAGGGGACAGGGGGAATCAGCCCCAGCATTTT.

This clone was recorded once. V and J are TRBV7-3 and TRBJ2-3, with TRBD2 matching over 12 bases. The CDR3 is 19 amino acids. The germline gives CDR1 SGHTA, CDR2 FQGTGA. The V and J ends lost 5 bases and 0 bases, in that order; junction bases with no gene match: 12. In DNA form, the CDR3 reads TGTGCCAGCAGCGAACCCCGAGGACTAGCGGGGACGAGCACAGATACGCAGTATTTT. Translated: CASSEPRGLAGTSTDTQYF. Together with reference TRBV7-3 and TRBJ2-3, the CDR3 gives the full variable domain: GAGVSQTPSNKVTEKGKYVELRCDPISGHTALYWYRQSLGQGPEFLIYFQGTGAADDSGLPNDRFFAVRPEGSVSTLKIQRTERGDSAVYLCASSEPRGLAGTSTDTQYFGPGTRLTVL.

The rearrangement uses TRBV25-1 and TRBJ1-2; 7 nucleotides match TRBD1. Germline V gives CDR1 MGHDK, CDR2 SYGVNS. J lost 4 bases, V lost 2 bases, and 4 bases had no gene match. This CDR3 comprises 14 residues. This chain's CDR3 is CASSEAGTAYGYTF. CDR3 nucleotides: TGTGCCAGCAGTGAAGCCGGGACAGCCTATGGCTACACCTTC.

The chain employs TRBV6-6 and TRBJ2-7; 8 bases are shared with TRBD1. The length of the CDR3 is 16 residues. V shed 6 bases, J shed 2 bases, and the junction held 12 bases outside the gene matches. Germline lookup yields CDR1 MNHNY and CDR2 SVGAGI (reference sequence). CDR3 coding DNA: TGTGCCAGCAGACCTCAAGACAGGGGCCTCACCTACGAGCAGTACTTC. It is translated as CASRPQDRGLTYEQYF.

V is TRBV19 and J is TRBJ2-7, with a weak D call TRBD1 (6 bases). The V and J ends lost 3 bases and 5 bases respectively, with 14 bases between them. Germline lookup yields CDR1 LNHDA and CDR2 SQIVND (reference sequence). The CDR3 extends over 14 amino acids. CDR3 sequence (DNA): TGTGCCAGTAGTATTTCGGCCCAGGGGAACGAGCAGTACTTC. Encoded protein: CASSISAQGNEQYF.

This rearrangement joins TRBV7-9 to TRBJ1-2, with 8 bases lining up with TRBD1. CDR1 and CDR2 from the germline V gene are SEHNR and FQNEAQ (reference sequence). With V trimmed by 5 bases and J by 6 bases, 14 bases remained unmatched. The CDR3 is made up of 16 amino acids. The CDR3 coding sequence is TGTGCCAGCAGCCTTGTCGGAAGACGGACAGGGAATGGCTACACCTTC. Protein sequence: CASSLVGRRTGNGYTF. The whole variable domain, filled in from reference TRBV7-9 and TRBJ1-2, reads DTGVSQNPRHKITKRGQNVTFRCDPISEHNRLYWYRQTLGQGPEFLTYFQNEAQLEKSRLLSDRFSAERPKGSFSTLEIQRTEQGDSAMYLCASSLVGRRTGNGYTFGSGTRLTVV.

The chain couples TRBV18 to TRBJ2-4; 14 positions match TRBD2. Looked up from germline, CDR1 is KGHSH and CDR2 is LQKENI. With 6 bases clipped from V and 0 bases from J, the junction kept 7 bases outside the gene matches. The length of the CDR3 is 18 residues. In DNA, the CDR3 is TGTGCCAGCTCCCGCGGGACTAGCGGGAGAGTAGCCAAAAACATTCAGTACTTC. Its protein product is CASSRGTSGRVAKNIQYF.

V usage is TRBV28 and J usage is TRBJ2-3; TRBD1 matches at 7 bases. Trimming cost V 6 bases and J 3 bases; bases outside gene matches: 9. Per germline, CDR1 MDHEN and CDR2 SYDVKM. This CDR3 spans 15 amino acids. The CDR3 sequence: CASSDRAMRTDTQYF. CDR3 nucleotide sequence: TGTGCCAGCAGCGACAGGGCAATGAGGACAGATACGCAGTATTTT.

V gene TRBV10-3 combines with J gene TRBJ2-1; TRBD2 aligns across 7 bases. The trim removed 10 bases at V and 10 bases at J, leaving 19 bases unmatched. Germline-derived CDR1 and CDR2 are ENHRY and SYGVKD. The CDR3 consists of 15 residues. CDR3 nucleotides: TGTGCCACCCGTCGAGGCGGGAGCACTCTGGGGGAGCAGTTCTTC. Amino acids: CATRRGGSTLGEQFF.